The TCR beta chain under discussion was sequenced for a study of beta chain features in type 1 diabetes. Sequenced material consisted of expressed TCRB transcripts (all of the isolated RNA was reverse transcribed). Only in-frame clones appear in the TCRdb table, and some are missing; sequencing was by immunoSEQ multiplex PCR. The table has about 650,000 clones, around 12% seen once. The CDR3 spans 16 residues. Trimming at V came to 5 bases and at J to 2 bases, leaving 5 bases not matched to a gene. Germline loops: CDR1 SGHVS, CDR2 FQNEAQ. Study-wide findings and caveats: Among patients with Type 1 diabetes, TCRB CDR3s were moderately but significantly shorter in every one of the four CD4+ subsets.

In regard to this clone: What it binds is not known.

Material for sequencing was naive CD4+ T cells from blood. The TCR sequence derives from a man aged 25 to 40 with type 1 diabetes. The chain has TRBV7-8 and TRBJ2-6; 8 positions agree with TRBD1. The CDR3 protein is CASSELTGAGANVLTF. CDR3 in DNA: TGTGCCAGCAGCGAACTGACAGGGGCTGGGGCCAACGTCCTGACTTTC.